This T cell receptor beta chain was documented in a study of shared clonotypes between healthy human individuals. Germline CDR1 reads SGHDT; CDR2 reads YYEEEE. The CDR3 runs 15 residues. V was trimmed by 2 bases and J by 2 bases, leaving 10 bases between them. Here immunoSEQ multiplex PCR was the method, and the copy in TCRdb shows in-frame clones only, minus some. The table lists 2,500,000 or so clones, 93% of them singletons, with roughly 0.39% in the top ten. Specimen: naive CD4+ T cells from PBMCs. The subset here: CD45RA+ positively selected. The sequence derives from a man younger than 35 in good health. Some clones in this sample may be carry-over from other donors' samples. This chain joins TRBV5-6 and TRBJ1-4; tentative D call: TRBD1 (5 bases). The CDR3: CASSLRAGTNEKLFF. The CDR3 DNA follows: TGTGCCAGCAGCTTACGAGCAGGGACTAATGAAAAACTGTTTTTT.